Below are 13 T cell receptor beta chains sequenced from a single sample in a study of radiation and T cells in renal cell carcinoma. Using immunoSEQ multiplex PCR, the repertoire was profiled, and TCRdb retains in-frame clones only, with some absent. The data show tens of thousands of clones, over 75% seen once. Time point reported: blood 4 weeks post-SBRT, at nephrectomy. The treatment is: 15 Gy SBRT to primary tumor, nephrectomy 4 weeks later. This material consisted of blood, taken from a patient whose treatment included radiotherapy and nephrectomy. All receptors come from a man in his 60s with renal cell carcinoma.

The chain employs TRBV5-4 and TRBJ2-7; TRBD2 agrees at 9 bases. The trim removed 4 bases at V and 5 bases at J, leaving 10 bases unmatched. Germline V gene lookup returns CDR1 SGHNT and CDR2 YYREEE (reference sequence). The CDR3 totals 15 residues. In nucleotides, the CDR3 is TGTGCCAGCAGCCCCGAGCGGGGGGAGGGGCACGAGCAGTACTTC. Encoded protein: CASSPERGEGHEQYF.

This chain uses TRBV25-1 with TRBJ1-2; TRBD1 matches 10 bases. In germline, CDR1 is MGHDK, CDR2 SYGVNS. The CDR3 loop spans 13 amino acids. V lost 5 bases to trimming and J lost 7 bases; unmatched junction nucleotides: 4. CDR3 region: CASSPDRGPGYTF. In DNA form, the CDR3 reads TGTGCCAGCAGTCCTGACAGGGGGCCTGGCTACACCTTC.

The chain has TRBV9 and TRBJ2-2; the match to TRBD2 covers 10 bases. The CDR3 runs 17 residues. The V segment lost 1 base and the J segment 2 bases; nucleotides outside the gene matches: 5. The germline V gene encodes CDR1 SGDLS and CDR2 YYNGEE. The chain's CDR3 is CASSVRASGSNTGELFF. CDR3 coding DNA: TGTGCCAGCAGCGTACGGGCTAGCGGGAGCAACACCGGGGAGCTGTTTTTT.

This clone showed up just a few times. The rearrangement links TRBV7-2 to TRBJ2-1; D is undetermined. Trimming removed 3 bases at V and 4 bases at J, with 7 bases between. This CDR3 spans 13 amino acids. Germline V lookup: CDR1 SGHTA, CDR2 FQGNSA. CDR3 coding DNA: TGTGCCAGCAGCTTTACAGCGTACAATGAGCAGTTCTTC. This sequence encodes CASSFTAYNEQFF.

In nucleotides, the CDR3 is TGTGCCAGCAGCTTACGAGGGGGCGGCGGAGAAGCTTTCTTT. It codes for CASSLRGGGGEAFF. V and J are TRBV7-3 and TRBJ1-1; 7 positions agree with TRBD1. CDR1 and CDR2 (germline): SGHTA, FQGTGA. Losses at the gene ends were 2 bases for V and 8 bases for J; bases not matched to a gene: 8. This CDR3 is 14 amino acids long.

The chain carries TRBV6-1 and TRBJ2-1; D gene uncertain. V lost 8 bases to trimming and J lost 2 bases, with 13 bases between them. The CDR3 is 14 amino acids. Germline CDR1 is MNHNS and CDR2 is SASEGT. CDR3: CASFLDGTYNEQFF. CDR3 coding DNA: TGTGCCAGCTTTCTTGACGGCACCTACAATGAGCAGTTCTTC.

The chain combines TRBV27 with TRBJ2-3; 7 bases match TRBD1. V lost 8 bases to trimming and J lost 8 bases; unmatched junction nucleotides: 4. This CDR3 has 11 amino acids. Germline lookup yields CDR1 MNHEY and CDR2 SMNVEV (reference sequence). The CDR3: CASEGAGTQYF. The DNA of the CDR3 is TGTGCCAGCGAGGGGGCCGGTACGCAGTATTTT.

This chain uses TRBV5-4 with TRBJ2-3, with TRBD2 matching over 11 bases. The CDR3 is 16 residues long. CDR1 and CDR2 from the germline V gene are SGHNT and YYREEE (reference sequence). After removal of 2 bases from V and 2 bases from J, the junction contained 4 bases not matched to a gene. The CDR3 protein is CASSLRLAGLTDTQYF. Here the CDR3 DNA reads TGTGCCAGCAGCTTACGACTAGCGGGACTCACAGATACGCAGTATTTT.

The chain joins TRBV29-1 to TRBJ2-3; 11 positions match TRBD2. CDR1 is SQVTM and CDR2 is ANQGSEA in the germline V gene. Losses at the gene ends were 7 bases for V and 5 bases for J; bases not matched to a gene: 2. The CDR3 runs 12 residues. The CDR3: CSGGLAGDTQYF. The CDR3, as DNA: TGCAGCGGCGGACTAGCGGGAGATACGCAGTATTTT.

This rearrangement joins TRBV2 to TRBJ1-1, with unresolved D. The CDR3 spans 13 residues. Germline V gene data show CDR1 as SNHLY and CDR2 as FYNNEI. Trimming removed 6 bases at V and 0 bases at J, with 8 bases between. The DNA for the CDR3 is TGTGCCAGCAGAGGGTCGGTGAACACTGAAGCTTTCTTT. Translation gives CASRGSVNTEAFF. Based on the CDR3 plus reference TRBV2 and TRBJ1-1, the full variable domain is EPEVTQTPSHQVTQMGQEVILRCVPISNHLYFYWYRQILGQKVEFLVSFYNNEISEKSEIFDDQFSVERPDGSNFTLKIRSTKLEDSAMYFCASRGSVNTEAFFGQGTRLTVV.

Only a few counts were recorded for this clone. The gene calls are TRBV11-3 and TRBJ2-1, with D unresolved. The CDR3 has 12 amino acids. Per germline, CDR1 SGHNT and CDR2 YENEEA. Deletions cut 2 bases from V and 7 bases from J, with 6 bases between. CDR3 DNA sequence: TGTGCCAGCAGCTTATCAGTAAATGAGCAGTTCTTC. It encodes CASSLSVNEQFF.

The CDR3 here is CASSLRLAGGTDTQYF. The CDR3 nucleotides read TGTGCCAGCAGCTTACGACTAGCGGGAGGCACAGATACGCAGTATTTT. V gene TRBV7-8 combines with J gene TRBJ2-3; 12 bases agree with TRBD2. CDR1 is SGHVS, CDR2 FQNEAQ, per germline. The CDR3 has 16 amino acids. With 2 bases clipped from V and 1 base from J, the junction kept 1 base outside the gene matches.

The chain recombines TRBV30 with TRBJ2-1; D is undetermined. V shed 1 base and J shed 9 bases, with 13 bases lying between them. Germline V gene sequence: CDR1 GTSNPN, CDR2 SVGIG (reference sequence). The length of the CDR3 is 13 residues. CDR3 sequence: CAWSGAGNFEQFF. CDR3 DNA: TGTGCCTGGAGTGGGGCTGGGAATTTTGAGCAGTTCTTC.